Below, one T cell receptor (beta chain) is given with its context. What it binds is unknown. In germline, CDR1 is KGHDR, CDR2 SFDVKD. The CDR3 has 14 residues. The J segment lost 8 bases and the V segment lost 9 bases, leaving 9 bases of the junction unmatched. The data stem from a study of T cells in Graves' hyperthyroidism and ophthalmopathy. The CDR3 regions of TCR beta were amplified from RNA transcripts. The HTBI primer set served for first-round RT-PCR of the TCR CDR3. One entry per CDR3 protein results from TCRdb running MiXCR on the multiplex PCR reads. The sample comprises 650,000 to 800,000 distinct CDR3 sequences, just under 45% of which are singletons, and under 8.5% rests with the top ten. Exclusion criteria comprised uncontrolled infection, other autoimmune disease, pregnancy or lactation. Study conclusions and caveats: Model output signaled ophthalmopathy a median 6.5 months ahead of onset. Most clonotypes expanded in thyroid above 0.001 were likewise present in blood.

This TCR derives from an adult man with Graves' disease, either hyperthyroidism or ophthalmopathy (not recorded which). The rearrangement links TRBV24-1 to TRBJ1-4, with TRBD1 matching over 9 bases. The sample consisted of peripheral blood or thyroid tissue (not recorded which). In DNA form, the CDR3 reads TGTGCCACCCGGGACAGGGAAGGACGCGAAAAACTGTTTTTT. It yields the protein CATRDREGREKLFF.